Listed below are T cell receptor beta chains from one sample, sequenced in a study of Ad26.COV2.S vaccination and SARS-CoV-2 variants. Only in-frame clones appear in the TCRdb table, and some are missing; sequencing was by immunoSEQ multiplex PCR. The data show roughly 410,000 clones, 83% seen once. The source material was peripheral blood, sampled in a trial of Ad26.COV2.S vaccine versus placebo. The receptors stem from a person between 18 and 59 years old who received the Ad26.COV2.S COVID-19 vaccine or a placebo. The CDR3 runs from the conserved cysteine through the conserved F or W. Each record gives: clone size, D gene, V gene, J gene, CDR3 DNA, CDR3 protein. D genes are given only for firm matches. Size values are once, few and many counts, or a class for expanded clones, and some rows have none.

clone_size: NA; d_call: TRBD1; v_call: TRBV6-5; j_call: TRBJ2-7; cdr3_nt: TGTGCCAGCAGTTACGGACAGGGGGCGTGGGAGCAGTACTTC; cdr3_aa: CASSYGQGAWEQYF
clone_size: NA; d_call: NA; v_call: TRBV5-1; j_call: TRBJ2-2; cdr3_nt: TGCGCCAGCAGCTTGACCAGGGTCACCGGGGAGCTGTTTTTT; cdr3_aa: CASSLTRVTGELFF
clone_size: few; d_call: NA; v_call: TRBV18; j_call: TRBJ2-3; cdr3_nt: TGTGCCAGCACCCCACAGGGTCGGGGCACAGATACGCAGTATTTT; cdr3_aa: CASTPQGRGTDTQYF
clone_size: NA; d_call: NA; v_call: TRBV18; j_call: TRBJ1-5; cdr3_nt: TGTGCCAGCTCACCGACATGGGGTAACAGGGCCCAGCATTTT; cdr3_aa: CASSPTWGNRAQHF
clone_size: NA; d_call: NA; v_call: TRBV4-2; j_call: TRBJ2-2; cdr3_nt: TGTGCCAGCAGGAGGTCAGAGAACACCGGGGAGCTGTTTTTT; cdr3_aa: CASRRSENTGELFF
clone_size: NA; d_call: NA; v_call: TRBV19; j_call: TRBJ1-1; cdr3_nt: TGTGCCAGTAGTAGCCAGGGAGTCCGAGGCACTGAAGCTTTCTTT; cdr3_aa: CASSSQGVRGTEAFF
clone_size: NA; d_call: NA; v_call: TRBV6-2/TRBV6-3; j_call: TRBJ1-2; cdr3_nt: TGTGCCAGCAGCCTTCCCCAAAGAAACTATGGCTACACCTTC; cdr3_aa: CASSLPQRNYGYTF
clone_size: NA; d_call: NA; v_call: TRBV29-1; j_call: TRBJ1-2; cdr3_nt: TGCAGCGGAATCCTAGCCGGTGGCTACACCTTC; cdr3_aa: CSGILAGGYTF
clone_size: once; d_call: NA; v_call: TRBV7-6; j_call: TRBJ1-4; cdr3_nt: TGTGCCAGCAGCCGTCGACAGGAGGGCGAAAAACTGTTTTTT; cdr3_aa: CASSRRQEGEKLFF
clone_size: NA; d_call: NA; v_call: TRBV27; j_call: TRBJ2-5; cdr3_nt: TGTGCCAGCAGTTGGGGCAGGGGGGCACAAGAGACCCAGTACTTC; cdr3_aa: CASSWGRGAQETQYF
clone_size: NA; d_call: TRBD2; v_call: TRBV24-1; j_call: TRBJ2-5; cdr3_nt: TGTGCCACCAGTGATCCGGGACTACAAGAGACCCAGTACTTC; cdr3_aa: CATSDPGLQETQYF
clone_size: NA; d_call: NA; v_call: TRBV6-5; j_call: TRBJ2-3; cdr3_nt: TGTGCCAGCAGTCCCGCAGGTTCAGATACGCAGTATTTT; cdr3_aa: CASSPAGSDTQYF
clone_size: NA; d_call: NA; v_call: TRBV7-3; j_call: TRBJ1-6; cdr3_nt: TGTGCCAGCAGCTTACCAGGTTCACCCCTCCACTTT; cdr3_aa: CASSLPGSPLHF
clone_size: NA; d_call: NA; v_call: TRBV5-3; j_call: TRBJ2-7; cdr3_nt: TGTGCCAGAAGAGTGGGATACGAGCAGTACTTC; cdr3_aa: CARRVGYEQYF
clone_size: NA; d_call: NA; v_call: TRBV30; j_call: TRBJ1-1; cdr3_nt: TGTGCCTGGAGTTATAACAGGGCTGGAGCTTTCTTT; cdr3_aa: CAWSYNRAGAFF
clone_size: NA; d_call: NA; v_call: TRBV18; j_call: TRBJ1-1; cdr3_nt: TGTGCCAGCTCACCATTCGACACTGAAGCTTTCTTT; cdr3_aa: CASSPFDTEAFF
clone_size: NA; d_call: NA; v_call: TRBV27; j_call: TRBJ1-1; cdr3_nt: TGTGCCAGCAGTTCGGCCTTGAACACTGAAGCTTTCTTT; cdr3_aa: CASSSALNTEAFF
clone_size: NA; d_call: NA; v_call: TRBV6-5; j_call: TRBJ1-6; cdr3_nt: TGTGCCAGCAGTTACCGCGGGCCTCGGGATTCACCCCTCCACTTT; cdr3_aa: CASSYRGPRDSPLHF
clone_size: once; d_call: NA; v_call: TRBV6-1; j_call: TRBJ1-2; cdr3_nt: TGTGCCAGCAGTGAACGGAACTATGGCTACACCTTC; cdr3_aa: CASSERNYGYTF
clone_size: NA; d_call: TRBD1; v_call: TRBV5-6; j_call: TRBJ1-5; cdr3_nt: TGTGCCAGCAGGAAACAGGGGGCTCAGCCCCAGCATTTT; cdr3_aa: CASRKQGAQPQHF
clone_size: NA; d_call: NA; v_call: TRBV10-2; j_call: TRBJ1-1; cdr3_nt: TGCGCCAGCACATGGAGCGGGGGGGCATATGAAGCTTTCTTT; cdr3_aa: CASTWSGGAYEAFF
clone_size: NA; d_call: NA; v_call: TRBV5-5; j_call: TRBJ2-7; cdr3_nt: TGTGCCAGCAACTTGGGGTGGCAGAGCTCCTACGAGCAGTACTTC; cdr3_aa: CASNLGWQSSYEQYF
clone_size: NA; d_call: NA; v_call: TRBV11-1; j_call: TRBJ1-1; cdr3_nt: TGTGCCAGCAGTTGGAGTGAGGGGTTGACTGAAGCTTTCTTT; cdr3_aa: CASSWSEGLTEAFF
clone_size: NA; d_call: NA; v_call: TRBV2; j_call: TRBJ1-1; cdr3_nt: TGTGCCAGCAGTGATGACAGGAACACTGAAGCTTTCTTT; cdr3_aa: CASSDDRNTEAFF
clone_size: NA; d_call: NA; v_call: TRBV20-1; j_call: TRBJ2-1; cdr3_nt: TGCAGTGCTAGTCGTTCGGTAGCCGGACGGTCGAGTGAGCAGTTCTTC; cdr3_aa: CSASRSVAGRSSEQFF
clone_size: NA; d_call: NA; v_call: TRBV5-1; j_call: TRBJ2-1; cdr3_nt: TGCGCCAGCAGCTTCGTAGGAGGGCCCTACAATGAGCAGTTCTTC; cdr3_aa: CASSFVGGPYNEQFF
clone_size: NA; d_call: NA; v_call: TRBV7-9; j_call: TRBJ2-7; cdr3_nt: TGTGCCAGCAGCATCGGACAGCAGCAGTACTTC; cdr3_aa: CASSIGQQQYF
clone_size: NA; d_call: NA; v_call: TRBV6-5; j_call: TRBJ1-1; cdr3_nt: TGTGCCAGCAGTTACTCGAACAGGGCCGGGAACACTGAAGCTTTCTTT; cdr3_aa: CASSYSNRAGNTEAFF
clone_size: once; d_call: NA; v_call: TRBV7-9; j_call: TRBJ2-5; cdr3_nt: TGTGCCAGCAGCCACGGATCCGGGACACAACAAGAGACCCAGTACTTC; cdr3_aa: CASSHGSGTQQETQYF
clone_size: NA; d_call: TRBD2; v_call: TRBV10-1; j_call: TRBJ2-4; cdr3_nt: TGCGCCAGCAGTGACCGCCGAGCGGGAGGGCCCTCGCCCAAAAACATTCAGTACTTC; cdr3_aa: CASSDRRAGGPSPKNIQYF
clone_size: once; d_call: NA; v_call: TRBV9; j_call: TRBJ1-6; cdr3_nt: TGTGCCAGCAGCGTAGACGGTTTCTCCACTTCACCCCTCCACTTT; cdr3_aa: CASSVDGFSTSPLHF
clone_size: once; d_call: NA; v_call: TRBV15; j_call: TRBJ1-4; cdr3_nt: TGTGCCACCAGCATGACTACAGGGAAACTGTTTTTT; cdr3_aa: CATSMTTGKLFF